This T cell receptor beta chain was profiled in a study of T cells after yellow fever vaccination. TCRdb itself ran the 5' RACE reads through MiXCR, one entry per CDR3 protein. The data contain 300,000 to 450,000 distinct CDR3 sequences, about 6% of them singletons. Study-wide results and limits: Though weaker, the secondary response peaked faster, on day 5 versus 15. Detected again after the booster were most primary-vaccination clones, at 95% to 98% CD4 and approximately 85% CD8.

The CDR3 covers 14 residues. Germline loops: CDR1 SGHRS, CDR2 YFSETQ. V was pared by 0 bases and J by 8 bases, with 12 bases between. A few counts support this clonotype. Its matching antigen is unknown. This TCR was recovered from a man aged 25-45 years who received the YFV17D yellow fever vaccine. The sequenced sample was PBMCs, obtained 5 days after the yellow fever booster vaccination. This chain joins TRBV5-1 and TRBJ2-1, with a possible D match to TRBD2 (6 bases). Written as DNA, the CDR3 is TGCGCCAGCAGCTTGGTAGGAGGGAGTGATGAGCAGTTCTTC. Encoded protein: CASSLVGGSDEQFF. Full variable domain (outside the CDR3, taken from reference TRBV5-1 and TRBJ2-1): KAGVTQTPRYLIKTRGQQVTLSCSPISGHRSVSWYQQTPGQGLQFLFEYFSETQRNKGNFPGRFSGRQFSNSRSEMNVSTLELGDSALYLCASSLVGGSDEQFFGPGTRLTVL.